This TCR beta chain came from a study of ipilimumab plus nivolumab after autologous stem cell transplantation (dated by TCRdb to the early 2020s). Regarding the complete study: A median of about 5 ipilimumab doses and 7 or 8 nivolumab doses was received by trial patients. The DLBCL cohort included primary refractory and relapsed disease, with 18-month progression-free survival of approximately 87% and 28% respectively. Patients in the trial were undergoing autologous transplant and had high-risk diffuse large B cell lymphoma, mature T cell lymphoma, or multiple myeloma. The intent-to-treat population of the trial consisted of around 40 patients. General study outcomes and caveats: The authors concluded that, as post-transplant consolidation, combined checkpoint inhibition appeared tolerable. According to the authors, a biologic rationale for studying the approach further came from T cell receptor repertoire, regulatory T cell phenotype and gut microbiota profiles.

The library was built by means of the immunoSEQ multiplex PCR assay. TCRdb mirrors the immuneACCESS table, restricted to in-frame sequences. Some clones are absent from its copies; in checked studies, under half trace to an unresolved V gene, and the reason for the others is unknown. Across this sample there are approximately 84,000 clones, with nearly 85% seen only once. The biggest ten clones account for less than 2.5% of the sample. Remarks on this clone: Its antigen target is currently unknown. There are no base qualities to consult, and no much larger clone falls within one base.

Counted from cysteine to phenylalanine, this CDR3 has 15 amino acids. The DNA shown is the 45-base CDR3, in frame from base 1. At the junction V is shortened by 7 bases and J by 9 bases; bases outside the gene matches: 14. Via the germline V gene, CDR1 is SNHLY and CDR2 FYNNEI. Ipilimumab was given at 1 mg/kg intravenously on day 1 of selected weeks, and checkpoint therapy started 14 to 28 days after autologous transplant. Patients received nivolumab at 3 mg/kg intravenously on day 1 of weeks 1, 4, 7, 10, and every two weeks through week 26. Combined checkpoint inhibition with ipilimumab and nivolumab as consolidation after autologous stem cell transplantation was tested in a Phase Ib clinical trial.

The specimen was PBMCs, collected in a trial of ipilimumab plus nivolumab as post-transplant consolidation. The chain employs TRBV2 and TRBJ2-1, with 8 central nucleotides matching TRBD2. This TCR was sampled from a male donor with diffuse large B-cell lymphoma. CDR3 reads: CASTQGASRGGEQFF. The DNA sequence is TGTGCCAGCACCCAAGGGGCTAGCCGGGGGGGTGAGCAGTTCTTC.